This T cell receptor (beta chain) emerged from a study of shared clonotypes between healthy human individuals. Germline values: CDR1 SQVTM, CDR2 ANQGSEA. The CDR3 consists of 14 residues. Trimming removed 7 bases at V and 3 bases at J, with 18 bases between. With unsorted samples, genomic DNA was obtained from some 100 million PBMCs. Produced via immunoSEQ multiplex PCR; TCRdb's table is partial and in-frame only. The profile shows hundreds of thousands of clones, 70% to 80% of them singletons. The chain combines TRBV29-1 with TRBJ2-5, with D possibly matching TRBD1 (5 bases). The sequence came from a woman between 40 and 55 years old in good health. Some clones in this sample may be carry-over from other donors' samples. What was sequenced was PBMCs. The CDR3 loop is CSAPVAGLEETQYF. The CDR3 DNA reads TGCAGCGCCCCCGTGGCAGGGTTGGAAGAGACCCAGTACTTC.